This passage covers 2 T cell receptor beta chains from one sample sequenced in a study of siplizumab effects on memory and regulatory T cells. Data came from immunoSEQ multiplex PCR; TCRdb stores just in-frame clones and leaves some out. The table lists some 100,000 clones, just over 90% of them singletons, with 0.55% to 0.85% in the top ten. The sequenced sample was Tregs sorted from blood. These receptors originate from a human donor in good health.

In this sample, this clone turned up once. This sequence joins TRBV6-5 and TRBJ1-2; no clear D gene. The V and J ends lost 0 bases and 1 base respectively, with 0 bases between them. Germline CDR1 is MNHEY and CDR2 is SVGAGI. The CDR3 length is 12 residues. The CDR3 loop is CASSYSNYGYTF. CDR3 coding DNA: TGTGCCAGCAGTTACTCTAACTATGGCTACACCTTC.

The chain uses TRBV9 and TRBJ2-1; no firm D call. Deletions cut 0 bases from V and 7 bases from J, with 11 bases between. Per the germline V gene, CDR1 is SGDLS and CDR2 is YYNGEE. This CDR3 comprises 14 residues. CDR3 amino acids: CASSVAALRNEQFF. The CDR3 DNA reads as TGTGCCAGCAGCGTAGCGGCGCTACGAAATGAGCAGTTCTTC. Full variable domain (outside the CDR3, taken from reference TRBV9 and TRBJ2-1): DSGVTQTPKHLITATGQRVTLRCSPRSGDLSVYWYQQSLDQGLQFLIQYYNGEERAKGNILERFSAQQFPDLHSELNLSSLELGDSALYFCASSVAALRNEQFFGPGTRLTVL.